These T cell receptor beta chains were read from a single sample in a study of blood T cells in healthy people across ages. TCRdb recomputed calls from the 5' RACE reads with MiXCR, one row per CDR3 protein. The table lists approximately 900,000 distinct CDR3 sequences, approximately 49% of them singletons. The material sequenced was blood. These receptors were obtained from a man aged 25-45 years in good health. The CDR3 runs from the conserved cysteine through the conserved F or W. D genes are given only for firm matches.

>TRBV7-9|TRBJ2-5|.
CASSAQVNQKTQYF
>TRBV6-5|TRBJ2-5|.
CASSYSFVRETQYF
>TRBV7-9|TRBJ2-5|.
CASSKRVQETQYF
>TRBV7-2|TRBJ1-4|.
CVSSPAPNEKLFF
>TRBV2|TRBJ1-5|.
CASSERQGSQPQHF
>TRBV28|TRBJ2-7|TRBD1
CASRSWDRSYEQYF
>TRBV4-2|TRBJ2-1|.
CASSQDRQDLQETQFF
>TRBV4-1|TRBJ2-3|TRBD2
CASSQPTSGSRDTQYF
>TRBV27|TRBJ2-1|TRBD2
CASRLAGYNEQFF
>TRBV29-1|TRBJ2-2|.
CSVFWDSNTGELFF
>TRBV6-5|TRBJ2-7|.
CASSFGFSSYEQYF
>TRBV5-6|TRBJ1-1|.
CASSFTGPTEAFF
>TRBV28|TRBJ1-5|TRBD1
CASSLPGQLYSNQPQHF
>TRBV7-2|TRBJ2-7|TRBD2
CASSLTTGTTYEQYF
>TRBV7-9|TRBJ1-4|.
CASSTTWEGSNEKLFF
>TRBV20-1|TRBJ1-2|.
CSARKDSGYGYTF
>TRBV5-1|TRBJ1-6|.
CASSPEGQGYSPLHF
>TRBV12-3/TRBV12-4|TRBJ1-2|.
CASTGLGGVWNGYTF
>TRBV10-3|TRBJ2-5|.
CAISEFGATIMQETQYF
>TRBV9|TRBJ1-4|.
CASSGGDLGGEKLFF
>TRBV7-9|TRBJ2-3|.
CASSLAVQDYTQYF
>TRBV5-1|TRBJ1-1|.
CASSPVPEGNTEAFF
>TRBV4-1|TRBJ1-3|TRBD1
CASSREGQGLSGNTIYF
>TRBV3-1|TRBJ2-7|.
CASSQGGLSYEQYF
>TRBV3-1|TRBJ2-7|TRBD1
CASSQGTGVREQYF
>TRBV24-1|TRBJ2-1|.
CATSDGDSKWYNEQFF
>TRBV20-1|TRBJ2-6|.
CSARIPSGANVLTF
>TRBV20-1|TRBJ2-3|.
CSARGQGGMGTDTQYF
>TRBV2|TRBJ2-1|TRBD1
CASRKQGVDNEQFF
>TRBV29-1|TRBJ2-3|TRBD2
CSVWTSGGSRDTQYF
>TRBV5-6|.|.
CASSLGPPSYEQYF
>TRBV5-1|TRBJ2-7|TRBD1
CASSPQGALDEQYF